This T cell receptor (beta chain) was identified during a study of T cells in Graves' hyperthyroidism and ophthalmopathy. Study conclusions and caveats: Blood also held most thyroid clonotypes expanded beyond 0.001.

A word on this clonotype: Its antigen is not identified. The junction differs from germline at one of its ends, possibly a read error.

Researchers took RNA transcripts and amplified the TCR beta CDR3 regions from them. RT-PCR in the first round (using the HTBI primer set) targeted the TCR CDR3. One entry per CDR3 protein, called by TCRdb with MiXCR from the multiplex PCR reads. The sample yields hundreds of thousands of distinct CDR3 sequences, just over 45% seen once. Germline V CDR1 and CDR2: SQVTM, ANQGSEA. This CDR3 comprises 12 residues. The source is a woman between 18 and 29 years old with Graves' hyperthyroidism. Sequencing was done on a sample of peripheral blood or thyroid tissue (not recorded which). The V call is TRBV29-1, the J call TRBJ2-5, with TRBD2 matching over 12 bases. CDR3 in DNA: TGCAGCGTTGTTCGACTAGCGGGAGCGTCGTTCTTC. Translation: CSVVRLAGASFF. Variable domain in full (rest from reference TRBV29-1 and TRBJ2-5): SAVISQKPSRDICQRGTSLTIQCQVDSQVTMMFWYRQQPGQSLTLIATANQGSEATYESGFVIDKFPISRPNLTFSTLTVSNMSPEDSSIYLCSVVRLAGASFFGPGTRLLVL.